Following are 12 T cell receptor beta chains from one sample sequenced in a study of cytomegalovirus exposure and HLA in healthy donors. This PCR relied on a set of 60 Vbeta primers and 13 Jbeta primers. Assay: immunoSEQ multiplex PCR; the TCRdb copy retains only in-frame clones and omits some. The sample carries about 190,000 clones, 65% to 90% recorded once. What was sequenced was PBMCs. These receptors originate from a man between 35 and 55 years old in good health and CMV-seropositive.

This clone has only a few counts. This chain connects TRBV7-3 to TRBJ2-7; a weak D match, TRBD2 (6 bases). The CDR3 consists of 13 residues. The V and J ends lost 2 bases and 3 bases respectively, with 8 bases between them. In germline, CDR1 is SGHTA, CDR2 FQGTGA. Here the CDR3 reads CASSLRAGYEQYF. CDR3 nucleotides: TGTGCCAGCAGCTTACGAGCGGGCTACGAGCAGTACTTC. The full variable domain, with the rest looked up from reference TRBV7-3 and TRBJ2-7, is GAGVSQTPSNKVTEKGKYVELRCDPISGHTALYWYRQSLGQGPEFLIYFQGTGAADDSGLPNDRFFAVRPEGSVSTLKIQRTERGDSAVYLCASSLRAGYEQYFGPGTRLTVT.

The V call is TRBV5-1, the J call TRBJ2-7; 9 bases line up with TRBD1. Germline lookup yields CDR1 SGHRS and CDR2 YFSETQ. The V segment lost 0 bases and the J segment 5 bases; nucleotides outside the gene matches: 6. This CDR3 has 15 residues. The CDR3 reads CASSLGSTGGHEQYF. In DNA, the CDR3 is TGCGCCAGCAGCTTGGGCTCGACAGGGGGACACGAGCAGTACTTC.

The CDR3 region has the DNA TGCGCCAGCAGCCAAGATTCGGGGGGTTTAGGCACTGAAGCTTTCTTT. It codes for CASSQDSGGLGTEAFF. The J gene is TRBJ1-1, the V gene TRBV4-3; D perhaps matches TRBD1 (5 bases). The V and J ends lost 0 bases and 4 bases respectively, with 15 bases between them. The CDR3 is made up of 16 amino acids. CDR1 and CDR2 from the germline V gene are LGHNA and YSLEER.

The V gene is TRBV6-5, the J gene TRBJ1-3; 7 nucleotides agree with TRBD1. The V gene end was trimmed by 8 bases and the J gene end by 2 bases; junction bases not matched to a gene: 6. This CDR3 has 14 amino acids. Germline V CDR1 and CDR2: MNHEY, SVGAGI. The CDR3 protein is CASGQGGPGNTIYF. Here the CDR3 DNA reads TGTGCCAGCGGTCAGGGGGGACCTGGAAACACCATATATTTT.

This chain links TRBV5-4 with TRBJ2-5, with D uncertain. The CDR3 has 14 amino acids. Trimming took off 0 bases at V and 1 base at J, with 7 bases between the two ends. Germline V lookup: CDR1 SGHNT, CDR2 YYREEE (reference sequence). In DNA form, the CDR3 reads TGTGCCAGCAGCTTGGCCGGGTTCCAAGAGACCCAGTACTTC. Its protein product is CASSLAGFQETQYF.

V gene TRBV19 combines with J gene TRBJ1-5; D is ambiguous. The CDR3 is 15 residues long. V was trimmed by 0 bases and J by 5 bases, leaving 11 bases between them. Germline loops: CDR1 LNHDA, CDR2 SQIVND (reference sequence). The CDR3 here is CASSIDLAVYQPQHF. Written as DNA, the CDR3 is TGTGCCAGTAGTATAGATTTAGCGGTTTATCAGCCCCAGCATTTT.

This clone came up once. V and J are TRBV10-3 and TRBJ1-6; tentatively, D is TRBD1 (5 bases). The CDR3 has 14 residues. V was clipped by 3 bases and J by 9 bases, with 12 bases between them. In germline, CDR1 is ENHRY, CDR2 SYGVKD. CDR3 coding DNA: TGTGCCATCAGTGATCAGGGAGGAGGTTCACCCCTCCACTTT. It translates to CAISDQGGGSPLHF.

The J gene is TRBJ2-7, the V gene TRBV9; the match to TRBD1 covers 7 bases. This CDR3 has 14 amino acids. V shed 3 bases, J shed 7 bases, and the junction held 10 bases outside the gene matches. In germline, CDR1 is SGDLS, CDR2 YYNGEE. CDR3 residues: CASSAGQALFEQYF. The CDR3, as DNA: TGTGCCAGCAGCGCCGGACAGGCTCTTTTTGAGCAGTACTTC.

The chain is built from TRBV12-2 and TRBJ1-4. TRBV12-2 is a pseudogene. The length of the CDR3 is 16 residues. The CDR3 here is CASRSPRGGTNEKLFF. CDR3 bases: TGTGCAAGTCGCTCCCCGCGGGGGGGTACTAATGAAAAACTGTTTTTT.

V gene TRBV28 combines with J gene TRBJ2-3; 7 bases map to TRBD2. The CDR3 is made up of 14 amino acids. Unmatched junction bases numbered 6, after V lost 6 bases and J lost 3 bases. Germline values: CDR1 MDHEN, CDR2 SYDVKM. CDR3 in amino acids: CASSTGGVTDTQYF. As DNA, the CDR3 is TGTGCCAGCAGCACTGGGGGGGTTACAGATACGCAGTATTTT.

The J gene is TRBJ1-2, the V gene TRBV29-1; unclear D gene. The CDR3 is 15 amino acids. CDR1 and CDR2 from the germline V gene are SQVTM and ANQGSEA. Trimming removed 5 bases at V and 3 bases at J, with 19 bases between. The CDR3, as DNA: TGCAGCGTTCTATTACCGTCCCATCACCACTATGGCTACACCTTC. Its translation: CSVLLPSHHHYGYTF.

A few counts support this clone. CDR3 region: CASSLFQVSSEQYF. The CDR3, as DNA: TGTGCCAGCAGCTTGTTCCAGGTGAGCTCAGAGCAGTACTTC. The chain links TRBV5-4 to TRBJ2-7; D not certain. Germline V gene lookup returns CDR1 SGHNT and CDR2 YYREEE (reference sequence). V shed 1 base and J shed 7 bases, with 15 bases lying between them. The CDR3 has 14 residues.